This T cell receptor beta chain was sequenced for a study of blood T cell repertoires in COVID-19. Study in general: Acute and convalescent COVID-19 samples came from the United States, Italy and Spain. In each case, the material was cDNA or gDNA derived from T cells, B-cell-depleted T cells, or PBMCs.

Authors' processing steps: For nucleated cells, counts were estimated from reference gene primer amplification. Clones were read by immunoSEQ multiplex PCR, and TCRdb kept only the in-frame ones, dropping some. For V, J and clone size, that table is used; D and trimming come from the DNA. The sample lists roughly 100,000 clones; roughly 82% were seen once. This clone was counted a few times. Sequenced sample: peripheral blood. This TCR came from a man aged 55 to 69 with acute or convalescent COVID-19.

CDR3 in DNA: TGTGCCAGCAGTTACTCACCGGGGAATTCACCCCTCCACTTT. Amino acids: CASSYSPGNSPLHF. This chain connects TRBV6-5 to TRBJ1-6; D not resolved. V lost 0 bases, J lost 7 bases, and 7 bases lay in between. CDR3 length: 14 amino acids. Germline assignment: CDR1 MNHEY and CDR2 SVGAGI.